This is a list of T cell receptor beta chains from one sample in a study of T cell responses to AZD1222 COVID-19 vaccine. Repertoires were generated with immunoSEQ multiplex PCR, while TCRdb's copy carries only in-frame clones and drops some. The sample lists 180,000 or so clones; approximately 90% were seen once. The material was peripheral blood, obtained 28 days after the second dose of the MenACWY control vaccine. The receptor source for this set is an adult who received the MenACWY meningococcal vaccine as a control. Each CDR3 is given with its conserved first and last residue. Each record gives: D gene, clone size, V gene, J gene, CDR3 DNA, CDR3 protein. D genes are given only for firm matches. Clone size is stated in some rows and not others, as once, few, many or a class when expanded.

TRBD2,-,TRBV7-2,TRBJ2-1,TGTGCCAGCAGCTTAGTGTGGTGGGGGACTAGCGGTTACAATGAGCAGTTCTTC,CASSLVWWGTSGYNEQFF
TRBD2,-,TRBV12-3/TRBV12-4,TRBJ2-7,TGTGCCAGCACTCTCGGGGAGGGTTTCGAGCAGTACTTC,CASTLGEGFEQYF
-,-,TRBV11-3,TRBJ2-2,TGTGCCAGCAGCTTAGGAGAGGCCGGGGAGCTGTTTTTT,CASSLGEAGELFF
-,-,TRBV7-2,TRBJ2-2,TGTGCCAGCAGCTTAGTCCCGGGGTACACCGGGGAGCTGTTTTTT,CASSLVPGYTGELFF
TRBD2,-,TRBV11-2,TRBJ2-5,TGTGCCAGCAGCTGGGGGGGAGGGGAGACCCAGTACTTC,CASSWGGGETQYF
-,-,TRBV6-1,TRBJ2-7,TGTGCCAGCAGTGAGCAGGGGCCACCGGCCTACGAGCAGTACTTC,CASSEQGPPAYEQYF
TRBD1,once,TRBV5-1,TRBJ1-6,TGCGCCAGCAGCCTCAGACAGGGAAATTCACCCCTCCACTTT,CASSLRQGNSPLHF
-,-,TRBV25-1,TRBJ1-2,TGTGCCAGCAGTGAATTCGCGATGGCCGACTATGGCTACACCTTC,CASSEFAMADYGYTF
-,-,TRBV27,TRBJ2-2,TGTGCCAGCAGTGCAAGCCCGAACACCGGGGAGCTGTTTTTT,CASSASPNTGELFF
-,-,TRBV18,TRBJ2-7,TGTGCCAGCTCACCCCCCCAGGATTACGAGCAGTACTTC,CASSPPQDYEQYF
-,few,TRBV7-9,TRBJ1-2,TGTGCCAGCAGCTCCGAGGGCTACTATGGCTACACCTTC,CASSSEGYYGYTF
-,once,TRBV28,TRBJ1-4,TGTGCCAGCAGCGACCTTCTATGGGGTGGTGAAAAACTGTTTTTT,CASSDLLWGGEKLFF
-,few,TRBV5-1,TRBJ1-2,TGCGCCAGCAGCTTTATTACAGGTTCCGGCGGCTACACCTTC,CASSFITGSGGYTF
-,-,TRBV24-1,TRBJ1-1,TGTGCCACCAGTGACCCCGGACGGACTGAAGCTTTCTTT,CATSDPGRTEAFF
-,-,TRBV19,TRBJ1-5,TGTGCCTCTAGGGGGGAACAGCCCCAGCATTTT,CASRGEQPQHF
-,-,TRBV28,TRBJ1-2,TGTGCCAGCACTTTACGGGGGTACTCCTATGGCTACACCTTC,CASTLRGYSYGYTF
-,-,TRBV28,TRBJ1-6,TGTGCCAGCAGTGAAACCGATCCGGGATTCCTTCGGGGCGTCCACTTT,CASSETDPGFLRGVHF
-,-,TRBV2,TRBJ2-7,TGTGCCAGCGGGGGTAGGCCGGATCTCTACGAGCAGTACTTC,CASGGRPDLYEQYF
-,-,TRBV7-2,TRBJ2-2,TGTGCCAGCAGCTTATTCGCAGGGGAGTCCGGGGAGCTGTTTTTT,CASSLFAGESGELFF
-,-,TRBV28,TRBJ1-1,TGTGCCAGCAGTTCGGGGGGAGGGAGGAACACTGAAGCTTTCTTT,CASSSGGGRNTEAFF
-,few,TRBV6-5,TRBJ1-1,TGTGCCAGCACCGGGGCACTCTTCCCGACTGAAGCTTTCTTT,CASTGALFPTEAFF
TRBD2,many,TRBV13,TRBJ2-7,TGTGCCAGCAGCTTAGCGGGAGGGCCCTACGAGCAGTACTTC,CASSLAGGPYEQYF
-,once,TRBV6-5,TRBJ2-2,TGTGCCACCGCCCGAGGGCGTAACACCGGGGAGCTGTTTTTT,CATARGRNTGELFF
TRBD2,-,TRBV28,TRBJ2-4,TGTGCCAGCAGTTTAAGGACTAGCGGGAGTTTATCCAAAAACATTCAGTACTTC,CASSLRTSGSLSKNIQYF
TRBD1,-,TRBV6-2/TRBV6-3,TRBJ1-1,TGTGCCAGCAGTCTCCGGGACAGAGAAGCTTTCTTT,CASSLRDREAFF
-,-,TRBV28,TRBJ1-4,TGTGCCAGCAGTGGGAGGGAGGAAAAACTGTTTTTT,CASSGREEKLFF
-,-,TRBV6-4,TRBJ2-1,TGTGCCAGCAGTTACCCTAGCTCTCCCCGAATATACAATGAGCAGTTCTTC,CASSYPSSPRIYNEQFF
TRBD1,-,TRBV28,TRBJ1-2,TGTGCCAGCAGTCCGACAGGGGTATTTGGCTACACCTTC,CASSPTGVFGYTF
TRBD1,-,TRBV10-3,TRBJ1-2,TGTGCCATCAGTGGTAATAGGACAGGAGCATACACCTATGGCTACACCTTC,CAISGNRTGAYTYGYTF
-,-,TRBV6-5,TRBJ2-7,TGTGCCAGCAGCCGGCATTACGAGCAGTACTTC,CASSRHYEQYF
-,-,TRBV12-3/TRBV12-4,TRBJ2-2,TGTGCCAGCAGTTTAAACCGGGCCGGGGAGCTGTTTTTT,CASSLNRAGELFF
-,-,TRBV28,TRBJ2-1,TGTGCCAGCAGTTCGGATGGACCCGCGGAGCAGTTCTTC,CASSSDGPAEQFF